This TCR beta chain was recovered during a study of glioma-infiltrating T cells. The iRepertoire nested amplicon-rescue multiplex PCR amplified TCR alpha and beta CDR3s from RNA. One-step reverse transcription and amplification started from about 100-400 ng of tissue mRNA or PBMC total RNA. TCRdb recomputed calls from the multiplex PCR reads with MiXCR, one row per CDR3 protein. The sample contains approximately 140,000 distinct CDR3 sequences, around 25% of which appear only once. In this sample, this clonotype turned up a few times. The antigen remains undetermined. Germline V CDR1 and CDR2: MNHNS, SASEGT. V lost 2 bases and J lost 3, with 13 bases in between. The CDR3 is 15 amino acids. Broader study findings: Tissue and blood shared very few CDR3 sequences.

The TCR comes from a human donor with low-grade glioma or glioblastoma, undergoing nonglioma brain surgery, or in good health (not recorded which). Source material: glioma tissue, nonneoplastic brain tissue, or PBMCs (not recorded which). This chain uses TRBV6-1 with TRBJ1-2; D may be TRBD1 (5 bases). Here the CDR3 DNA reads TGTGCCAGCAGTGAAAGGGCGTGGGACGACTATGGCTACACCTTC. Protein product: CASSERAWDDYGYTF.